The 21 T cell receptor beta chains in this list originate from one sample, sequenced in a study of blood T cell repertoires in COVID-19. Sequencing used immunoSEQ multiplex PCR; TCRdb keeps in-frame clones, though not all of them. The data show approximately 410,000 clones, approximately 90% seen once. What was sequenced was peripheral blood. The receptors here all came from a woman between 25 and 40 years old with active or convalescent COVID-19.

The chain has TRBV10-3 and TRBJ2-1, with 11 bases matching TRBD2. Germline CDR1 and CDR2: ENHRY and SYGVKD. The CDR3 covers 14 residues. With V trimmed by 10 bases and J by 5 bases, 7 bases remained unmatched. CDR3 nucleotide sequence: TGTGCCACTTCCGGGACTAGCGGTGACAATGAGCAGTTCTTC. This encodes CATSGTSGDNEQFF.

This rearrangement joins TRBV7-6 to TRBJ2-3; TRBD2 agrees at 14 bases. The CDR3 runs to 17 residues. Per germline, CDR1 SGHVS and CDR2 FNYEAQ. The J segment lost 6 bases and the V segment lost 4 bases, leaving 9 bases of the junction unmatched. For the CDR3, the DNA is TGTGCCAGCAGCTCGACTAGCGGGGGGGCCGCTGAGGATACGCAGTATTTT. Amino acid sequence: CASSSTSGGAAEDTQYF.

J is TRBJ2-5 and V is TRBV3-1 (or the pseudogene TRBV3-2), with D perhaps matching TRBD2 (5 bases). This CDR3 is built from 15 residues. Trimming removed 0 bases from V and 5 bases from J, with 13 bases in between. Germline V gives CDR1 LGHDT, CDR2 YNNKEL (reference sequence). CDR3 in DNA: TGTGCCAGCAGCCAAGAATTGCTAGCCGGGGAGACCCAGTACTTC. Translating gives CASSQELLAGETQYF.

The chain is built from TRBV4-1 and TRBJ2-3; 8 positions agree with TRBD2. CDR1 is MGHRA and CDR2 is YSYEKL in the germline V gene. J lost 0 bases, V lost 1 base, and 3 bases had no gene match. The CDR3 runs 16 residues. CDR3 sequence reads: CASSQVPSGSTDTQYF. The DNA of the CDR3 is TGCGCCAGCAGCCAAGTCCCTAGCGGGAGCACAGATACGCAGTATTTT.

The chain joins TRBV21-1 to TRBJ2-7; the table's D call, TRBD1, was not checked against the DNA. TRBV21-1 is a pseudogene. The CDR3 is made up of 19 amino acids. CDR3 DNA: TGTGCCAGCAGCCATTGGGTACAGGTAAAAGTCAATCGGAGTCACGAGCAGTACTTC. This sequence encodes CASSHWVQVKVNRSHEQYF.

J is TRBJ2-7 and V is TRBV27, with 14 bases that match TRBD2. V dropped 1 base and J dropped 4; count of bases not matched to a gene: 9. This CDR3 contains 18 residues. Germline V gives CDR1 MNHEY, CDR2 SMNVEV (reference sequence). The CDR3 coding sequence is TGTGCCAGCAGTTTATTACCGGCGGGGACTAGCGGGGGTTACGAGCAGTACTTC. Encoded protein: CASSLLPAGTSGGYEQYF.

This clone has just one count. CDR3 residues: CASSLTPPGLGYGYTF. The CDR3 coding sequence is TGTGCCAGCAGTCTCACCCCCCCAGGGTTGGGCTATGGCTACACCTTC. This chain uses TRBV27 with TRBJ1-2; possible D gene TRBD1, 5 bases. With 5 bases removed from V and 4 bases from J, the gap between germline ends came to 20 bases. This CDR3 is 16 amino acids long. CDR1 is MNHEY, CDR2 SMNVEV, per germline (reference sequence).

The V and J genes are TRBV27 and TRBJ2-1, with D tentatively TRBD1 (5 bases). The CDR3 length is 17 residues. Germline-derived CDR1 and CDR2 are MNHEY and SMNVEV (reference sequence). The V end lost 5 bases, the J end lost 0 bases, and 17 bases lay between the germline ends. The CDR3 loop reads CASSPFDRHPSYNEQFF. DNA of the CDR3: TGTGCCAGCAGTCCCTTCGACAGACACCCCTCCTACAATGAGCAGTTCTTC.

The chain is built from TRBV2 and TRBJ2-3; D is ambiguous. The V end was cut by 4 bases, the J end by 0 bases, with 8 bases between. Germline V CDR1 and CDR2: SNHLY, FYNNEI. The CDR3 loop spans 14 amino acids. The CDR3 sequence: CASSAILSTDTQYF. DNA of the CDR3: TGTGCCAGCAGTGCTATTCTGAGCACAGATACGCAGTATTTT.

The chain links TRBV7-9 to TRBJ2-3, with 11 nucleotides matching TRBD2. Germline CDR1 and CDR2: SEHNR and FQNEAQ (reference sequence). J lost 5 bases, V lost 5 bases, and 9 bases had no gene match. The CDR3 contains 16 residues. For the CDR3, the DNA is TGTGCCAGCAGCCAACTGACTAGCGGGACGTTAGATACGCAGTATTTT. Amino acid sequence: CASSQLTSGTLDTQYF.

The chain recombines TRBV5-1 with TRBJ1-6; D is unclear. This CDR3 spans 12 amino acids. The V end lost 1 base, the J end lost 9 bases, and 5 bases lay between the germline ends. The germline V gene has CDR1 SGHRS and CDR2 YFSETQ. CDR3 DNA sequence: TGCGCCAGCAGCTTGCTCGGTTCACCCCTCCACTTT. It yields the protein CASSLLGSPLHF. The entire variable domain, with the rest obtained from reference TRBV5-1 and TRBJ1-6, is as follows: KAGVTQTPRYLIKTRGQQVTLSCSPISGHRSVSWYQQTPGQGLQFLFEYFSETQRNKGNFPGRFSGRQFSNSRSEMNVSTLELGDSALYLCASSLLGSPLHFGNGTRLTVT.

The chain has TRBV21-1 and TRBJ2-1; TRBD1, the table's D call, lacks a check against the DNA. TRBV21-1 is a pseudogene locus. This CDR3 has 15 amino acids. CDR3 DNA sequence: TGTGCCAGCAGCGCCCCGAGACAGGGGTACAATGAGCAGTTCTTC. Translating gives CASSAPRQGYNEQFF.

Only one count was recorded for this clone. The rearrangement links TRBV4-1 to TRBJ2-7, with no clear D. CDR1 is MGHRA and CDR2 is YSYEKL in the germline V gene. V was clipped by 0 bases and J by 7 bases, with 22 bases between them. The CDR3 loop spans 17 amino acids. The CDR3 loop reads CASSQEANWAELREQYF. CDR3 in DNA: TGCGCCAGCAGCCAAGAAGCCAATTGGGCTGAATTACGTGAGCAGTACTTC.

The chain carries TRBV19 and TRBJ2-7; D not certain. The CDR3 totals 15 residues. Trimming took 1 base from V and 0 from J, leaving 10 bases between them. Looked up from germline, CDR1 is LNHDA and CDR2 is SQIVND (reference sequence). The CDR3 protein is CASSIVWQASYEQYF. The DNA of the CDR3 is TGTGCCAGTAGTATAGTTTGGCAGGCCTCCTACGAGCAGTACTTC.

The chain couples TRBV19 to TRBJ1-5, with D perhaps TRBD1 (6 bases). From germline, CDR1 is LNHDA and CDR2 SQIVND (reference sequence). Trimming stripped 5 bases from V and 4 bases from J, with 21 bases between. This CDR3 spans 17 amino acids. The CDR3 region has the DNA TGTGCCAGTAGTCATCGGGGGGCGGACCGGGGAAATCAGCCCCAGCATTTT. Its translation: CASSHRGADRGNQPQHF.

V usage is TRBV6-5 and J usage is TRBJ2-1; 7 nucleotides agree with TRBD2. The CDR3 spans 15 residues. Germline V gives CDR1 MNHEY, CDR2 SVGAGI. V was clipped by 7 bases and J by 7 bases; unmatched bases: 13. The CDR3 DNA reads as TGTGCCAGCAATGTGGCCGGGACTACTAGGAATGAGCAGTTCTTC. It is translated as CASNVAGTTRNEQFF.

The chain is built from TRBV4-1 and TRBJ2-3, with D tentatively TRBD2 (6 bases). From germline, CDR1 is MGHRA and CDR2 YSYEKL. The CDR3 spans 16 residues. Trimming shortened V by 1 base and J by 0 bases, and 11 bases separated the two germline ends. The CDR3 sequence: CASSQVWGVSTDTQYF. As DNA, the CDR3 is TGCGCCAGCAGCCAAGTTTGGGGGGTTAGCACAGATACGCAGTATTTT.

The rearrangement links TRBV12-3 or TRBV12-4 to TRBJ1-2, with 7 positions matching TRBD1. Germline trimming cut 4 bases from V and 13 bases from J; bases unmatched to any gene: 12. This CDR3 spans 13 amino acids. As DNA, the CDR3 is TGTGCCAGCAGTTCGGGGGCCGGGACAGTTCTCACCTTC. The encoded protein is CASSSGAGTVLTF.

V is TRBV7-6 and J is TRBJ1-6, with 7 positions matching TRBD1. Germline V gene sequence: CDR1 SGHVS, CDR2 FNYEAQ. V lost 1 base to trimming and J lost 4 bases; unmatched junction nucleotides: 4. This CDR3 comprises 16 residues. The CDR3 region is CASSLVAGGYNSPLHF. CDR3 in DNA: TGTGCCAGCAGCTTAGTAGCAGGGGGTTATAATTCACCCCTCCACTTT.

CDR3 protein: CASSDTSSGNTIYF. The CDR3 DNA follows: TGCGCCAGCAGCGACACCAGCTCTGGAAACACCATATATTTT. J is TRBJ1-3 and V is TRBV5-1; D is unresolved. The CDR3 loop spans 14 amino acids. The germline V gene encodes CDR1 SGHRS and CDR2 YFSETQ. With 4 bases removed from V and 0 bases from J, the gap between germline ends came to 8 bases.

The chain is built from TRBV2 and TRBJ2-7, with a possible D match to TRBD2 (6 bases). Between the trimmed V and J ends, which lost 6 bases and 3 bases, there was a span of 15 bases. Germline-derived CDR1 and CDR2 are SNHLY and FYNNEI. The CDR3 is 14 residues long. The CDR3 coding sequence is TGTGCCAGCAGCGGACTATTGGAGCTCTACGAGCAGTACTTC. Translating it yields CASSGLLELYEQYF.